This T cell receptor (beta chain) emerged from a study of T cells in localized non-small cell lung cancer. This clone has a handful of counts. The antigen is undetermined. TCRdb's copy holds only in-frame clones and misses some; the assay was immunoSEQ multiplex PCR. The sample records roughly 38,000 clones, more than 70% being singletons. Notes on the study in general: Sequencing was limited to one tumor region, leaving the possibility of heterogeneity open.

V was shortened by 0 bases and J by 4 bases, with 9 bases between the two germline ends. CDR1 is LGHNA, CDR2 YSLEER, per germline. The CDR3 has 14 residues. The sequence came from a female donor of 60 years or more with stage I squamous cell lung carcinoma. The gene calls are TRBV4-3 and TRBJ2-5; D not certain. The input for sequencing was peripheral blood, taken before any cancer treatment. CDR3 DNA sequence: TGCGCCAGCAGCCAAGATAGAGTAAGAGAGACCCAGTACTTC. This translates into CASSQDRVRETQYF.